The rows below give T cell receptor beta chains drawn from one sample of a study of siplizumab effects on memory and regulatory T cells. Sequencing was performed with immunoSEQ multiplex PCR; in TCRdb, only in-frame clones are kept and a portion is missing. The data contain more than 85,000 clones, approximately 90% of them singletons. The specimen was CD4+ T cells sorted from blood. The source is a human donor in good health. The CDR3 runs from the conserved cysteine through the conserved F or W. Fields, in order: J gene, clone size, V gene, CDR3 length, CDR3 protein. Not all rows give a size; the values are once, few, many and, for expanded clones, a class.

TRBJ2-7 - TRBV6-1 15 CASSLNWQGGNEQYF
TRBJ1-5 - TRBV19 15 CASSNWGGRQQSQHF
TRBJ1-2 - TRBV28 14 CASSIGQGNYGYTF
TRBJ1-5 - TRBV6-5 12 CASRGVGQPQHF
TRBJ2-7 few TRBV4-2 13 CASSQTMSYEQYF
TRBJ2-4 - TRBV27 15 CASSTTGTSGRVQYF
TRBJ2-3 - TRBV11-3 16 CASSFGVSPYTDTQYF
TRBJ2-3 - TRBV29-1 11 CSAKVTDTQYF
TRBJ2-2 once TRBV5-1 15 CASGETGLGTGELFF
TRBJ1-2 - TRBV9 16 CASSPQLDTVSYGYTF
TRBJ2-3 once TRBV7-3 18 CASSLRGGSSSLTDTQYF
TRBJ1-2 - TRBV27 15 CASSRDGGPNYGYTF
TRBJ2-3 - TRBV7-9 12 CASGPTSYTQYF
TRBJ2-1 - TRBV14 15 CASSGLRRGSNEQFF
TRBJ2-1 - TRBV28 14 CATQTGTGSDEQFF
TRBJ2-3 - TRBV29-1 11 CSVPRRDTQYF
TRBJ1-1 - TRBV12-5 15 CASGVQGVMNTEAFF
TRBJ2-3 - TRBV7-9 15 CASSYSASGTDTQYF
TRBJ2-1 once TRBV6-5 16 CASSYSPTRLYDEQFF
TRBJ1-1 - TRBV6-5 14 CASRLTGTGFVTSF
TRBJ2-7 - TRBV20-1 10 CSARLYEQYF
TRBJ1-3 - TRBV7-2 14 CASSLLVGGNTIYF
TRBJ1-1 - TRBV2 11 CASSEYTEAFF
TRBJ2-3 - TRBV7-3 15 CASSPGTSGLDTQYF
TRBJ1-1 few TRBV9 14 CASSTIGSNTEAFF
TRBJ2-7 - TRBV28 15 CASSPLSQGSYEQYF
TRBJ2-7 - TRBV4-1 11 CASSQSYEQYF